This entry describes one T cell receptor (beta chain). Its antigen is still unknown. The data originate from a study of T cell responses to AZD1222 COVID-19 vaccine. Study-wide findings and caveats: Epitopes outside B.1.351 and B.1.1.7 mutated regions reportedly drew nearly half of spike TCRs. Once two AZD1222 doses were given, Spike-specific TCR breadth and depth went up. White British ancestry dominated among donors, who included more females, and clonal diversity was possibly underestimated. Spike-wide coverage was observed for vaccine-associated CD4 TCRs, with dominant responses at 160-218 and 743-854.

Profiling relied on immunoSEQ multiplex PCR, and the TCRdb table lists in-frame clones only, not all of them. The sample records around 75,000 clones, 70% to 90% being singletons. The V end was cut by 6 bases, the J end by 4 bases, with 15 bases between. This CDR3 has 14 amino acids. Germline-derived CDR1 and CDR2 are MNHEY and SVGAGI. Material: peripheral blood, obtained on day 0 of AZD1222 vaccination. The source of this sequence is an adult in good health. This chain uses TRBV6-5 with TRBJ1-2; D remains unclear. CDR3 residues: CASSAGPAGYGYTF. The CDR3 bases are TGTGCCAGCAGCGCAGGACCTGCAGGCTATGGCTACACCTTC.